Listed below are T cell receptor beta chains from one sample, sequenced in a study of blood T cell repertoires in COVID-19. Using immunoSEQ multiplex PCR, the repertoire was profiled, and TCRdb retains in-frame clones only, with some absent. The repertoire holds about 310,000 clones, with roughly 84% as singletons. Material for sequencing was peripheral blood. Receptors originate from a man aged 50 to 60 with active or convalescent COVID-19. CDR3s include the opening cysteine and the closing phenylalanine or tryptophan. The D gene is left open where the match is weak. Clone size is stated in some rows and not others, as once, few, many or a class when expanded.

j_call	v_call	d_call	clone_size	cdr3_aa	cdr3_nt
TRBJ2-3	TRBV6-5	TRBD1	-	CASSMGQGWTDTQYF	TGTGCCAGCAGTATGGGACAGGGTTGGACAGATACGCAGTATTTT
TRBJ1-4	TRBV7-2	-	-	CASSQGPLQGKLFF	TGTGCCAGCAGCCAAGGGCCTCTTCAGGGAAAACTGTTTTTT
TRBJ1-2	TRBV28	TRBD1	-	CASSQPGQGLVGYTF	TGTGCCAGCAGCCAACCGGGACAGGGTCTGGTCGGCTACACCTTC
TRBJ1-2	TRBV28	TRBD1	few	CASRNRDRGPYGYTF	TGTGCCAGCAGAAACCGGGACAGGGGTCCCTATGGCTACACCTTC
TRBJ2-7	TRBV7-2	-	-	CASSPHRGGYEQYF	TGTGCCAGCAGCCCCCACAGGGGAGGCTACGAGCAGTACTTC
TRBJ2-5	TRBV10-3	-	-	CAISAGRGGETQYF	TGTGCCATCAGTGCGGGGCGGGGAGGAGAGACCCAGTACTTC
TRBJ2-7	TRBV7-6	-	-	CASSLAPSRSYEQYF	TGTGCCAGCAGCTTAGCCCCCTCTAGGTCCTACGAGCAGTACTTC
TRBJ1-2	TRBV27	TRBD1	-	CASSSQGAGSYGYTF	TGTGCCAGCAGTTCTCAGGGGGCGGGGAGCTATGGCTACACCTTC
TRBJ1-2	TRBV19	-	-	CASTPAAGRAYGYTF	TGTGCCAGTACACCTGCTGCGGGGAGGGCCTATGGCTACACCTTC
TRBJ1-4	TRBV19	-	-	CASSRGGEKLFF	TGTGCCAGCTCCCGGGGAGGTGAAAAACTGTTTTTT
TRBJ2-5	TRBV2	-	-	CASSVGGEGETQYF	TGTGCCAGCAGTGTAGGGGGGGAGGGAGAGACCCAGTACTTC
TRBJ1-4	TRBV30	-	-	CAWSGVDTDNEKLFF	TGTGCCTGGAGTGGGGTGGACACCGATAATGAAAAACTGTTTTTT
TRBJ1-2	TRBV10-3	TRBD1	once	CAISEMDRVNYGYTF	TGTGCCATCAGTGAGATGGACAGGGTTAACTATGGCTACACCTTC
TRBJ2-2	TRBV7-9	TRBD1	once	CASSPGQGATGELFF	TGTGCCAGCAGCCCGGGACAGGGGGCCACCGGGGAGCTGTTTTTT
TRBJ1-1	TRBV5-1	-	-	CASSLKGHLNTEAFF	TGCGCCAGCAGCTTAAAGGGACACCTGAACACTGAAGCTTTCTTT
TRBJ1-4	TRBV4-1	-	-	CASSQGGVNEKLFF	TGCGCCAGCAGCCAGGGGGGAGTCAATGAAAAACTGTTTTTT
TRBJ2-1	TRBV11-2	-	-	CASSLLLVGNEQFF	TGTGCCAGCAGCTTATTACTAGTGGGGAATGAGCAGTTCTTC
TRBJ1-5	TRBV10-3	-	-	CAISDVSGNQPQHF	TGTGCCATCAGTGATGTGTCGGGTAATCAGCCCCAGCATTTT
TRBJ2-1	TRBV4-3	TRBD2	-	CASSQDTGLAGFEQFF	TGCGCCAGCAGCCAAGACACGGGACTAGCGGGATTTGAGCAGTTCTTC
TRBJ1-2	TRBV30	TRBD1	-	CAWSRGNRGALNYGYTF	TGTGCCTGGAGTAGGGGGAACAGGGGGGCCCTTAACTATGGCTACACCTTC
TRBJ2-3	TRBV5-6	TRBD1	-	CASSLQGADTQYF	TGTGCCAGCAGCTTACAGGGGGCAGATACGCAGTATTTT
TRBJ1-2	TRBV4-3	-	-	CASSSRQTFGGYTF	TGCGCCAGCAGCTCGAGACAGACCTTTGGGGGCTACACCTTC
TRBJ1-4	TRBV30	-	-	CAWSPGTSEKLFF	TGTGCCTGGAGTCCCGGGACAAGCGAAAAACTGTTTTTT
TRBJ2-7	TRBV7-2	TRBD2	-	CASSFSGGAVEQYF	TGTGCCAGCAGCTTTAGCGGGGGGGCGGTCGAGCAGTACTTC
TRBJ2-5	TRBV29-1	-	-	CSVGPQETQYF	TGCAGCGTTGGTCCTCAAGAGACCCAGTACTTC
TRBJ2-7	TRBV5-6	TRBD1	-	CASSLGQGAVGQYF	TGTGCCAGCAGCTTGGGTCAGGGGGCGGTCGGGCAGTACTTC
TRBJ2-7	TRBV3-1/TRBV3-2	TRBD2	-	CASSHLAGSYEQYF	TGTGCCAGCAGCCACCTAGCGGGGTCCTACGAGCAGTACTTC
TRBJ1-6	TRBV18	-	-	CASSPRGQGNSPLHF	TGTGCCAGCTCGCCTCGTGGGCAAGGAAATTCACCCCTCCACTTT
TRBJ2-7	TRBV6-1	TRBD2	-	CANSEGLAGAGYEQYF	TGTGCCAACAGTGAAGGACTAGCGGGAGCGGGGTACGAGCAGTACTTC
TRBJ1-1	TRBV29-1	TRBD1	-	CSASSRTGSTEAFF	TGCAGCGCCTCATCGAGGACAGGGAGCACTGAAGCTTTCTTT
TRBJ2-7	TRBV6-5	-	-	CASSYSGVESSYEQYF	TGTGCCAGCAGTTACTCCGGGGTGGAGTCCTCCTACGAGCAGTACTTC
TRBJ2-7	TRBV9	TRBD1	-	CATRPHDRVGHQQYF	TGTGCCACCCGCCCACACGACAGGGTGGGTCACCAGCAGTACTTC
TRBJ1-5	TRBV9	TRBD1	-	CASSAGGQGIGQPQHF	TGTGCCAGCAGCGCCGGGGGACAGGGGATAGGTCAGCCCCAGCATTTT
TRBJ2-3	TRBV19	TRBD2	-	CASSMMAGVADTQYF	TGTGCCAGTAGTATGATGGCGGGGGTGGCAGATACGCAGTATTTT
TRBJ1-1	TRBV11-2	TRBD1	-	CASSLDRGRTEAFF	TGTGCCAGCAGCTTAGACAGGGGGAGGACTGAAGCTTTCTTT
TRBJ2-3	TRBV11-2	-	-	CASSFGTVNTDTQYF	TGTGCCAGCAGCTTCGGGACTGTCAACACAGATACGCAGTATTTT
TRBJ2-2	TRBV2	TRBD2	-	CASRTSATGELFF	TGTGCCAGCAGGACTAGCGCGACCGGGGAGCTGTTTTTT